This TCR beta chain was recorded in a study of T cell changes during pregnancy in multiple sclerosis. Trimming cost V 5 bases and J 3 bases, with 17 bases left between them. The CDR3 covers 15 residues. Germline loops: CDR1 SGHVS, CDR2 FNYEAQ. Produced via immunoSEQ multiplex PCR; TCRdb's table is partial and in-frame only. The sample lists tens of thousands of clones, around 90% occurring once. The TCR sequence derives from a female donor with multiple sclerosis, enrolled in a pregnancy study. This specimen was CD4+ T cells from peripheral blood mononuclear cells, taken before pregnancy. The chain recombines TRBV7-6 with TRBJ2-7; D is possibly TRBD1 (6 bases). The CDR3 loop is CASSTTGTPNYEQYF. The CDR3 DNA sequence: TGTGCCAGCAGCACCACCGGGACACCGAACTACGAGCAGTACTTC.